The sequence of this T cell receptor beta chain was determined in a study of shared clonotypes between healthy human individuals. Looking at the study overall: Every donor yielded three CD4 naive, three CD4 memory, two CD8 naive and one CD8 memory plate.

Generated by immunoSEQ multiplex PCR, the TCRdb table keeps only in-frame clones and is missing some. The sample holds about 1.5 million clones; roughly 95% are singletons and the top ten take over 1%. General study findings and limits: Rarefaction gave evidence that sorted-subset sequencing remained incomplete despite large depth. The study found roughly 5% of naive CD4 clonotypes shared across several donors.

A note on this clone: Antigen: not known.

Trimming removed 3 bases from V and 5 bases from J, with 14 bases in between. The germline V gene encodes CDR1 LNHDA and CDR2 SQIVND (reference sequence). This CDR3 has 15 amino acids. The TCR was taken from a man younger than 45 in good health. The material sequenced was naive CD4+ T cells sorted from blood. Subset given: CD45RA+ positively selected. The rearrangement links TRBV19 to TRBJ2-1; D perhaps matches TRBD2 (6 bases). Here the CDR3 DNA reads TGTGCCAGTAGTATTAGGCAGGGACTCCACAATGAGCAGTTCTTC. Protein sequence: CASSIRQGLHNEQFF.